These 8 T cell receptor beta chains came from one sample sequenced in a study of T-cell memory formation after mild COVID-19. TCRdb reanalysed the 5' RACE reads using MiXCR and keeps one entry per CDR3 protein. The data show about 320,000 distinct CDR3 sequences, 13% to 15% seen once. Sequences were obtained from PBMCs or a T cell subset sorted from them (not recorded which). The receptors originated from a man aged 18 to 30 who had mild COVID-19 (a few samples of this study predate the infection). Cell type and time point are not known.

This sequence joins TRBV6-6 and TRBJ2-7; no definite D call. This CDR3 has 14 amino acids. The germline gives CDR1 MNHNY, CDR2 SVGAGI (reference sequence). V dropped 2 bases and J dropped 2 bases, with 10 bases sitting between them. The CDR3 spells CASSYGLGPYEQYV. The CDR3 DNA reads TGTGCCAGCAGTTACGGGCTAGGCCCCTACGAGCAGTACGTC.

This clonotype was counted between two and nine times. The chain combines TRBV2 with TRBJ2-3; D possibly matches TRBD1 or TRBD2 (6 bases each). This CDR3 comprises 15 residues. Germline V gives CDR1 SNHLY, CDR2 FYNNEI. With 8 bases removed from V and 2 bases from J, the gap between germline ends came to 17 bases. This CDR3 reads CASGEGGRITDTQYF. In DNA, the CDR3 is TGTGCCAGCGGAGAAGGGGGGCGAATCACAGATACGCAGTATTTT. Supplemented by reference TRBV2 and TRBJ2-3, the full variable domain reads EPEVTQTPSHQVTQMGQEVILRCVPISNHLYFYWYRQILGQKVEFLVSFYNNEISEKSEIFDDQFSVERPDGSNFTLKIRSTKLEDSAMYFCASGEGGRITDTQYFGPGTRLTVL.

This clonotype was seen a handful of times. The chain recombines TRBV6-2 or TRBV6-3 with TRBJ1-1; D might be TRBD1 (5 bases). CDR3 length equals 16 residues. Trimming took off 0 bases at V and 5 bases at J, with 16 bases between the two ends. CDR1 MNHEY and CDR2 SVGEGT come from the germline V gene. CDR3 DNA sequence: TGTGCCAGCAGTTACTCAGCCGAGACGGGGGGGACTGAAGCTTTCTTT. Translation: CASSYSAETGGTEAFF.

In this sample, this clonotype turned up a few times. This chain links TRBV7-6 with TRBJ2-3; 9 bases map to TRBD1. The CDR3 spans 16 residues. V lost 6 bases and J lost 3; bases outside the gene matches: 10. CDR1 SGHVS and CDR2 FNYEAQ come from the germline V gene. CDR3 residues: CASRSRRDRETDTQYF. The CDR3 DNA follows: TGTGCCAGCAGATCCCGCCGGGACAGGGAAACAGATACGCAGTATTTT.

This clonotype was observed a few times. CDR3 sequence: CASSEGTSGEVNEQFF. In DNA form, the CDR3 reads TGTGCCAGCAGTGAGGGGACTAGCGGGGAAGTCAATGAGCAGTTCTTC. This chain links TRBV6-4 with TRBJ2-1, with 13 bases that match TRBD2. The V gene end was trimmed by 3 bases and the J gene end by 6 bases; junction bases not matched to a gene: 5. Per the germline V gene, CDR1 is MRHNA and CDR2 is SNTAGT. The CDR3 contains 16 residues.

This rearrangement joins TRBV6-5 to TRBJ2-2, with 10 bases lining up with TRBD1. Germline values: CDR1 MNHEY, CDR2 SVGAGI. The CDR3 contains 15 residues. With V trimmed by 4 bases and J by 1 base, 0 bases remained unmatched. The CDR3 spells CASSWDRGNTGELFF. The CDR3 coding sequence is TGTGCCAGCAGTTGGGACAGGGGGAACACCGGGGAGCTGTTTTTT.

This clonotype was seen a few times. The chain is built from TRBV5-1 and TRBJ1-3; no definite D call. The V and J ends lost 0 bases and 3 bases respectively, with 16 bases between them. The CDR3 runs 17 residues. CDR1 and CDR2 from the germline V gene are SGHRS and YFSETQ. CDR3 amino acids: CASSLVFDGVGGNTIYF. CDR3 nucleotide sequence: TGCGCCAGCAGCTTGGTATTCGACGGAGTGGGTGGAAACACCATATATTTT.

This chain joins TRBV18 and TRBJ2-1; D might be TRBD2 (7 bases). Trimming took off 6 bases at V and 7 bases at J, with 22 bases between the two ends. The CDR3 length is 16 residues. The V gene's germline CDR1 is KGHSH and CDR2 LQKENI. The CDR3 DNA sequence: TGTGCCAGCTCTCCCCCTGCGGGGGCTTTCAGGAATGAGCAGTTCTTC. It specifies CASSPPAGAFRNEQFF.